A single sample is the source of the 21 T cell receptor beta chains below, sequenced in a study of shared clonotypes between healthy human individuals. Naive-designated CD8 cells lacked CD45RO, were positively enriched for CCR7, and omitted terminally differentiated effector memory CD45RA+ cells. Only in-frame clones appear in the TCRdb table, and some are missing; sequencing was by immunoSEQ multiplex PCR. The repertoire holds roughly 590,000 clones, about 95% seen once, with about 0.11% in the top ten. Input material: naive CD8+ T cells sorted from blood. The receptors derive from a woman aged 25 to 39 in good health.

V gene TRBV4-2 combines with J gene TRBJ2-1; D unclear. The CDR3 has 12 residues. Per the germline V gene, CDR1 is LGHNA and CDR2 is YNFKEQ. Trimming pared 4 bases from V and 6 bases from J, leaving 7 bases between. CDR3 in amino acids: CASSPLGNEQFF. CDR3 DNA: TGTGCCAGCAGCCCCCTCGGCAATGAGCAGTTCTTC.

This chain connects TRBV6-6 to TRBJ1-5; perhaps TRBD1 as D (6 bases). Germline lookup yields CDR1 MNHNY and CDR2 SVGAGI (reference sequence). V gave up 5 bases and J gave up 7 bases, with 18 bases separating them. The CDR3 spans 15 residues. In DNA form, the CDR3 reads TGTGCCAGCAGTCCACGGCACAGGGAAGGCCAGCCCCAGCATTTT. This gives the protein CASSPRHREGQPQHF.

J is TRBJ2-1 and V is TRBV27; 7 bases line up with TRBD2. The ends lost 8 bases at V and 7 bases at J; junction bases unmatched: 5. From germline, CDR1 is MNHEY and CDR2 SMNVEV (reference sequence). This CDR3 region has 12 residues. DNA for the CDR3: TGTGCCAGCGGTAAAGCGGGGAATGAGCAGTTCTTC. Its translation is CASGKAGNEQFF.

In the case of this clone: An end of the junction does not agree with germline; a read error may underlie this. The rearrangement links TRBV11-2 to TRBJ2-7; 8 bases fit TRBD2. The CDR3 contains 15 residues. In germline, CDR1 is SGHAT, CDR2 FQNNGV. This CDR3 is CASSLVGLAGAPEDF. The CDR3 bases are TGTGCCAGCAGCTTAGTTGGGCTAGCGGGCGCCCCGGAGGACTTC. The full variable domain, completed using reference TRBV11-2 and TRBJ2-7, is EAGVAQSPRYKIIEKRQSVAFWCNPISGHATLYWYQQILGQGPKLLIQFQNNGVVDDSQLPKDRFSAERLKGVDSTLKIQPAKLEDSAVYLCASSLVGLAGAPEDFGPGTRLTVT.

The chain joins TRBV10-3 to TRBJ2-2; D unclear. CDR3 length: 12 amino acids. Between the trimmed V and J ends, which lost 5 bases and 5 bases, there was a span of 6 bases. The germline gives CDR1 ENHRY, CDR2 SYGVKD. The CDR3 here is CAISSETGELFF. The DNA for the CDR3 is TGTGCCATCAGTAGCGAAACCGGGGAGCTGTTTTTT.

The chain recombines TRBV19 with TRBJ2-7; D may be TRBD2 (6 bases). Trimming pared 6 bases from V and 3 bases from J, leaving 15 bases between. The CDR3 sequence is 14 residues long. The germline V gene encodes CDR1 LNHDA and CDR2 SQIVND (reference sequence). CDR3 sequence: CASRPNREIYEQYF. CDR3 sequence (DNA): TGTGCCAGTAGACCAAACCGGGAGATCTACGAGCAGTACTTC.

This rearrangement joins TRBV9 to TRBJ2-1, with D perhaps TRBD1 (6 bases). Germline CDR1 is SGDLS and CDR2 is YYNGEE. Trimming pared 3 bases from V and 9 bases from J, leaving 10 bases between. The CDR3 loop spans 12 amino acids. CDR3 nucleotide sequence: TGTGCCAGCAGCGAGGGCAGGGGTGAGCAGTTCTTC. This sequence encodes CASSEGRGEQFF.

V and J are TRBV27 and TRBJ1-1, with D tentatively TRBD1 (5 bases). Germline CDR1 reads MNHEY; CDR2 reads SMNVEV (reference sequence). V was trimmed by 7 bases and J by 1 base, leaving 13 bases between them. There are 14 residues in the CDR3. The CDR3 DNA reads as TGTGCCAGCACCTTGGGGGGTGCGAACACTGAAGCTTTCTTT. Protein sequence: CASTLGGANTEAFF.

The rearrangement links TRBV5-1 to TRBJ2-1, with unresolved D. This CDR3 has 15 amino acids. The ends were cut back, 0 bases at V and 4 bases at J, with 11 bases in the middle. Per the germline V gene, CDR1 is SGHRS and CDR2 is YFSETQ. CDR3 nucleotide sequence: TGCGCCAGCAGCTTGGGGTCGGTTGGGTACAATGAGCAGTTCTTC. It codes for CASSLGSVGYNEQFF.

This clone has only one observation. The chain combines TRBV29-1 with TRBJ2-7; D gene unclear. The ends were cut back, 3 bases at V and 2 bases at J, with 5 bases in the middle. The germline V gene has CDR1 SQVTM and CDR2 ANQGSEA. This CDR3 is 11 amino acids long. The CDR3 coding sequence is TGCAGCGTTGAGGAACCCTACGAGCAGTACTTC. It is translated as CSVEEPYEQYF.

This chain connects TRBV7-8 to TRBJ2-2; D is unclear. The CDR3 has 15 residues. CDR1 SGHVS and CDR2 FQNEAQ come from the germline V gene. Trimming removed 3 bases from V and 2 bases from J, with 10 bases in between. CDR3 protein: CASSFLQENTGELFF. The CDR3 bases are TGTGCCAGCAGCTTCTTGCAGGAAAACACCGGGGAGCTGTTTTTT.

This clone has just one count. The chain combines TRBV18 with TRBJ2-6; 7 nucleotides match TRBD1. J was trimmed by 0 bases and V by 3 bases; bases with no gene match: 11. The CDR3 extends over 19 amino acids. Germline V gives CDR1 KGHSH, CDR2 LQKENI. The CDR3 here is CASSPTRGQPISGANVLTF. CDR3 nucleotide sequence: TGTGCCAGCTCACCGACCAGGGGACAGCCGATCTCTGGGGCCAACGTCCTGACTTTC.

This chain joins TRBV19 and TRBJ2-3; tentative D call: TRBD2 (6 bases). Germline V gene lookup returns CDR1 LNHDA and CDR2 SQIVND (reference sequence). V was cut by 3 bases and J by 1 base, with 11 bases left in between. This CDR3 is 15 amino acids long. CDR3 protein: CASSIPGGGTDTQYF. CDR3 bases: TGTGCCAGTAGTATCCCCGGGGGAGGCACAGATACGCAGTATTTT.

This clone was detected once. V gene TRBV6-1 combines with J gene TRBJ1-5; the D is unclear. V gave up 2 bases and J gave up 4 bases, with 15 bases separating them. The CDR3 extends over 16 amino acids. Per germline, CDR1 MNHNS and CDR2 SASEGT. The CDR3 reads CASSEPAFNTNQPQHF. In DNA, the CDR3 is TGTGCCAGCAGTGAACCCGCTTTTAATACTAATCAGCCCCAGCATTTT.

In its sample, this clone was seen once. The chain uses TRBV4-2 and TRBJ2-3, with D unclear. Germline CDR1 is LGHNA and CDR2 is YNFKEQ. This CDR3 spans 12 amino acids. Trimming cost V 1 base and J 6 bases, with 5 bases left between them. CDR3 amino acids: CASSQVGDTQYF. Written as DNA, the CDR3 is TGTGCCAGCAGCCAAGTGGGGGATACGCAGTATTTT.

The chain has TRBV11-2 and TRBJ1-1; D remains ambiguous. This CDR3 has 12 residues. V dropped 5 bases and J dropped 7 bases, with 11 bases sitting between them. The germline V gene encodes CDR1 SGHAT and CDR2 FQNNGV. The CDR3 reads CASSLIQGEAFF. The CDR3 DNA is TGTGCCAGCAGCCTAATTCAAGGTGAAGCTTTCTTT.

V gene TRBV7-6 combines with J gene TRBJ2-7, with 12 bases lining up with TRBD2. Trimming removed 3 bases from V and 5 bases from J; junction bases left unmatched: 14. Germline loops: CDR1 SGHVS, CDR2 FNYEAQ. This CDR3 is built from 18 residues. CDR3 in DNA: TGTGCCAGCAGCTTGAGCCGGACTCGACTAGCGGGGGCGAACGAGCAGTACTTC. Protein sequence: CASSLSRTRLAGANEQYF.

V usage is TRBV27 and J usage is TRBJ2-7; the D is unclear. CDR3 size: 13 residues. The V end lost 7 bases, the J end lost 3 bases, and 13 bases lay between the germline ends. The V gene's germline CDR1 is MNHEY and CDR2 SMNVEV (reference sequence). DNA of the CDR3: TGTGCCAGCACCCCCCACCACGGCTACGAGCAGTACTTC. Translation: CASTPHHGYEQYF.

This chain links TRBV28 with TRBJ2-3; a possible D gene is TRBD2 (6 bases). The CDR3 is 14 residues long. The germline CDR1 and CDR2 sequences are MDHEN and SYDVKM. Trimming removed 5 bases from V and 2 bases from J, with 11 bases in between. CDR3 in DNA: TGTGCCAGCAGTGGAACGGGACTCACAGATACGCAGTATTTT. It codes for CASSGTGLTDTQYF.

This chain uses TRBV7-9 with TRBJ1-1, with no clear D. This CDR3 region has 13 residues. Germline assignment: CDR1 SEHNR and CDR2 FQNEAQ (reference sequence). V dropped 5 bases and J dropped 1 base, with 8 bases sitting between them. CDR3 coding DNA: TGTGCCAGCAGCCCTCCCCCGAACACTGAAGCTTTCTTT. This sequence encodes CASSPPPNTEAFF.

The chain links TRBV7-8 to TRBJ2-7; 11 positions match TRBD1. Per the germline V gene, CDR1 is SGHVS and CDR2 is FQNEAQ. The V gene end was trimmed by 5 bases and the J gene end by 4 bases; junction bases not matched to a gene: 4. This CDR3 is built from 14 residues. The CDR3 coding sequence is TGTGCCAGCAGCCCAGGGACAGGGGGATACGAGCAGTACTTC. Translated: CASSPGTGGYEQYF.